This T cell receptor (beta chain) was documented in a study of identical twins. With V trimmed by 6 bases and J by 10 bases, 15 bases remained unmatched. This CDR3 is 15 amino acids long. This clonotype was recorded at least ten times. In TCRdb, the 5' RACE reads were re-called with MiXCR into one record per CDR3 protein. The sample lists about 660,000 distinct CDR3 sequences, 8.5% to 9.5% occurring once. This sample also appeared in a second study, on yellow fever vaccine responses in identical twins.

The sequence derives from a woman aged 18-29 years in good health. Sample: PBMCs. The chain is built from TRBV12-3 or TRBV12-4 and TRBJ2-1, with 7 bases that match TRBD2. The CDR3 reads CASRQPGLTPQEQFF. CDR3 nucleotides: TGTGCCAGCAGACAACCGGGACTAACCCCGCAGGAGCAGTTCTTC.